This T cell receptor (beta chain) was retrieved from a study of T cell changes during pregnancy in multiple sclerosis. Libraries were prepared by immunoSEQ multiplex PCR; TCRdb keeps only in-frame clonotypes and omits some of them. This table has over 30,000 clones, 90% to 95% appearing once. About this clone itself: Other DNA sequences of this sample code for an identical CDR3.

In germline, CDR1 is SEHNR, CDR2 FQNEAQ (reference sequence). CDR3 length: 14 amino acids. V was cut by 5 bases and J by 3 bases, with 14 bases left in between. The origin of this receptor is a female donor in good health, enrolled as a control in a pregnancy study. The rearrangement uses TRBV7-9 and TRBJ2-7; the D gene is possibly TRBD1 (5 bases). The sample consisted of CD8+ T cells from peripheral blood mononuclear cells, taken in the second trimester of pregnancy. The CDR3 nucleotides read TGTGCCAGCAGCGCCCAAGTTGACAGCTACGAGCAGTACTTC. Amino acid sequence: CASSAQVDSYEQYF.